The clone carrying this T cell receptor (beta chain) was recorded only once. What it binds is not known. There are 14 residues in the CDR3. Trimming took off 2 bases at V and 0 bases at J, with 11 bases between the two ends. Germline V lookup: CDR1 GTSNPN, CDR2 SVGIG (reference sequence). This entry belongs to a study of shared clonotypes between healthy human individuals. Whole-study results and caveats: When compared with the clonotypes that were shared by all four sorted-subset donors, the non-shared clonotypes turned out to have lower generation probabilities.

Authors' analysis steps: ImmunoSEQ output lacked quality scores and full-length reads, limiting matched filtering. Clones were read by immunoSEQ multiplex PCR, and TCRdb kept only the in-frame ones, dropping some. That table supplies the V and J calls and clone size; D and trimming were determined from the DNA. The sample lists roughly 2.6 million clones, around nine tenths occurring once. The clonotype was recovered from a man aged 18-30 years in good health. The chain uses TRBV30 and TRBJ2-7; D not resolved. Sequencing was performed on naive CD4+ T cells sorted from blood. Subset: CD45RA+ positively selected. CDR3 protein: CAWSLWQTSYEQYF. The CDR3 region has the DNA TGTGCCTGGAGTCTGTGGCAGACCTCCTACGAGCAGTACTTC.